This T cell receptor beta chain originates from a study of STAT5B mutations in CD4+ large granular lymphocyte leukemia (dated by TCRdb to between 2021 and 2023). For context, the study as a whole: Among healthy controls, the CDR3 'QG' motif was associated with a particular HLA allele. TCRbeta repertoires of CD4+ T-cell large granular lymphocyte leukemia patients were compared with those of healthy blood donors. Flow cytometry performed on FACSCanto II or FACSVerse showed that the purified fractions had more than 95% purity among lymphocytes. Study-wide conclusions, independent of this receptor: Data were not HLA-matched; higher clonality in CD4+ versus CD8+ T-LGLL could reflect the relatively small sample size. Enrichment of TRBV06-family usage was observed among the top patient clones (8/27) relative to healthy controls (2/35). Main leukemic clonotypes were private to each patient, although approximately 25% of the main leukemic clonotypes were found at low frequency in the non-leukemic repertoires of other patients. CD4-sorted patient repertoires appeared more clonal than healthy CD4+ repertoires, and this difference persisted after removing the putative leukemic clones.

Cut back by 0 bases and 6 bases, the V and J ends lie 15 bases apart. CDR1 MNHEY and CDR2 SVGAGI are derived from the germline V gene. The CDR3 contains 15 residues, cysteine and phenylalanine counted. The read is trimmed to its CDR3 DNA, 45 bases read in frame from base 1. Note on this clone: The antigen it binds to is not known. Base qualities are not at hand, and no much larger clone is one base apart.

The immunoSEQ assay at survey resolution was used to sequence TCRbeta rearrangements from genomic DNA. As for the authors' bioinformatics: In the TCR sequencing data, the lowest productive clonotype frequency that could be detected was 2.59 x 10-5. Analyses included only productive TCRbeta rearrangements, meaning complete and in-frame sequences. The clonality of each sample was calculated as Simpson clonality in the immunoSEQ Analyzer version 3.0. Based on frequency, clones were grouped as very rare, small, medium, large (1-20%) or hyperexpanded (>20%). Generation probabilities were estimated with OLGA 1.2.3, V-gene circos plots were made with VDJtools, specificities were looked up in VDJdb, and CDR3 motifs were identified with GLIPH. Imported from immuneACCESS, the table was reduced by TCRdb to in-frame sequences with V and J called. These copies leave out some clones; in studies compared against another copy, an unresolved V gene accounts for under half, and the cause of the remainder is not known. The V and J calls and clone size were taken over from that table, and D and trimming were inferred from the DNA. This sample lists about 37,000 clones; 70% to 90% were detected once. Approximately 3.2% of the sample is taken by the ten largest.

The healthy controls were 40 or so blood donors, and the buffy coats of these donors were supplied by the Finnish Red Cross blood service. All TCR-sequenced material derived from peripheral blood: patient blood samples and healthy donor buffy coats. Ficoll-Hypaque gradient centrifugation was used to isolate peripheral blood mononuclear cells. Magnetic purification was used to isolate CD4+ cells from the buffy coats of the healthy controls. Genomic DNA was extracted with the Gentra Puregene Cell and Tissue kit and quantified on a Qubit 2.0 fluorometer. The source is a human donor in good health. The sequence joins TRBV6-5 to TRBJ2-7; the D gene is possibly TRBD2, with 5 bases matching. Sequencing was performed on CD4+ T cells from blood buffy coats. The CDR3 has the sequence CASSYSSAGRGEQYF. The base sequence is TGTGCCAGCAGTTACTCGTCGGCAGGCCGGGGCGAGCAGTACTTC.